The 27 T cell receptor beta chains below all came from one sample that was sequenced in a study of regulatory T cells in long-lasting Graves disease (dated by TCRdb to the early 2020s). The time point label for this specimen denotes: newly diagnosed GD, antithyroid drugs for less than 3 months. For both TCR sequencing and RNA sequencing, RNA was extracted from PBMCs using TRIzol. To prepare the library, multiplex PCR was applied. These reads were obtained on an Illumina HiSeq 4000. iRepertoire HTBI primers and Arm-PCR amplification of CDR3 regions were used to construct TCR beta libraries. Using fastp at Q25 and MiXCR, TCRdb reprocessed the public reads and kept productive beta chains. Rows with one shared CDR3 protein collapse into an entry with the most common genes and DNA. In all, the sample holds approximately 400,000 distinct CDR3 sequences, and over 12% of those were seen once. About 8.3% of the sample rests with the top ten.

The data also belong to a second study, concerning T cells in Graves' hyperthyroidism and ophthalmopathy.

Sequencing was performed on peripheral blood mononuclear cells (PBMCs), taken at new diagnosis, from a patient treated with antithyroid drugs. The source is a woman in her thirties or forties with Graves disease. Donor details come from another sample of the same person, matched by shared clones.

This clonotype came up many times. The chain joins TRBV7-9 to TRBJ1-4, with D tentatively TRBD1 (5 bases). The length of the CDR3 is 15 residues. V was clipped by 2 bases and J by 8 bases, with 15 bases between them. The germline V gene encodes CDR1 SEHNR and CDR2 FQNEAQ (reference sequence). The CDR3 DNA is TGTGCCAGCAGCTTATCCAGGGCGGATGGCGAAAAACTGTTTTTT. It encodes CASSLSRADGEKLFF.

This rearrangement joins TRBV18 to TRBJ2-7; D not resolved. The CDR3 is made up of 12 amino acids. Germline CDR1 KGHSH, CDR2 LQKENI. V was clipped by 3 bases and J by 4 bases, with 7 bases between them. The CDR3 spells CASSPQVYEQYF. The CDR3 coding sequence is TGTGCCAGCTCACCTCAGGTGTACGAGCAGTACTTC.

This clonotype has at least ten counts. The chain combines TRBV2 with TRBJ1-1; weak D call: TRBD1 (5 bases). CDR3 size: 16 residues. Between the trimmed V and J ends, which lost 6 bases and 2 bases, there was a span of 19 bases. Germline loops: CDR1 SNHLY, CDR2 FYNNEI. CDR3 sequence reads: CASSAWDGWGNTEAFF. As DNA, the CDR3 is TGTGCCAGCAGCGCCTGGGACGGGTGGGGAAACACTGAAGCTTTCTTT.

The V call is TRBV2, the J call TRBJ1-3, with 11 bases aligning to TRBD1. The trim removed 7 bases at V and 3 bases at J, leaving 8 bases unmatched. The germline V gene encodes CDR1 SNHLY and CDR2 FYNNEI. The CDR3 runs to 16 residues. The CDR3 here is CASIPDRGHFGNTIYF. CDR3 DNA: TGTGCCAGCATCCCGGACAGGGGGCATTTTGGAAACACCATATATTTT.

This clonotype was detected a few times. J is TRBJ2-7 and V is TRBV4-3; D might be TRBD1 (6 bases). From germline, CDR1 is LGHNA and CDR2 YSLEER. The CDR3 runs to 16 residues. The V gene lost 0 bases and the J gene lost 0 bases, with 12 bases spanning the gap. CDR3 amino acids: CASSQDGQGLSYEQYF. In nucleotides, the CDR3 is TGCGCCAGCAGCCAAGATGGCCAGGGGCTCTCCTACGAGCAGTACTTC.

The chain is built from TRBV6-2 or TRBV6-3 and TRBJ1-3; 9 positions agree with TRBD1. Germline values: CDR1 MNHEY, CDR2 SVGEGT. This CDR3 is 16 amino acids long. Germline trimming cut 2 bases from V and 1 base from J; bases unmatched to any gene: 3. DNA for the CDR3: TGTGCCAGCAGTTACGCCGGACAGGGGTCTGGAAACACCATATATTTT. As protein: CASSYAGQGSGNTIYF.

The chain uses TRBV9 and TRBJ2-1; TRBD2 aligns across 8 bases. Germline V lookup: CDR1 SGDLS, CDR2 YYNGEE. The length of the CDR3 is 19 residues. V shed 0 bases and J 1 base; nucleotides not matched to a gene: 12. The CDR3 protein is CASSVASGSTVSSYNEQFF. In nucleotides, the CDR3 is TGTGCCAGCAGCGTAGCGAGCGGGAGCACCGTTAGTTCCTACAATGAGCAGTTCTTC. Variable domain in full (rest from reference TRBV9 and TRBJ2-1): DSGVTQTPKHLITATGQRVTLRCSPRSGDLSVYWYQQSLDQGLQFLIQYYNGEERAKGNILERFSAQQFPDLHSELNLSSLELGDSALYFCASSVASGSTVSSYNEQFFGPGTRLTVL.

This clonotype was recorded a few times. The chain is built from TRBV20-1 and TRBJ2-3; D remains unclear. Trimming took 6 bases from V and 6 from J, leaving 7 bases between them. The CDR3 covers 10 residues. Per germline, CDR1 DFQATT and CDR2 SNEGSKA (reference sequence). In nucleotides, the CDR3 is TGCAGTGCCTTCGACGATACGCAGTATTTT. Residues: CSAFDDTQYF.

This clonotype was detected a few times. The rearrangement uses TRBV9 and TRBJ2-2; the match to TRBD1 covers 8 bases. V dropped 2 bases and J dropped 4; count of bases not matched to a gene: 7. The CDR3 covers 16 residues. Germline V lookup: CDR1 SGDLS, CDR2 YYNGEE. The DNA for the CDR3 is TGTGCCAGCAGCGTCCAGGGGGCGCAAGGCACCGGGGAGCTGTTTTTT. This translates into CASSVQGAQGTGELFF. Full variable domain (rest looked up from reference TRBV9 and TRBJ2-2): DSGVTQTPKHLITATGQRVTLRCSPRSGDLSVYWYQQSLDQGLQFLIQYYNGEERAKGNILERFSAQQFPDLHSELNLSSLELGDSALYFCASSVQGAQGTGELFFGEGSRLTVL.

A few counts support this clonotype. The chain employs TRBV7-9 and TRBJ2-3; either TRBD1 or TRBD2 may fit D (5 bases each). CDR1 SEHNR and CDR2 FQNEAQ come from the germline V gene (reference sequence). The CDR3 length is 14 residues. V was cut by 2 bases and J by 4 bases, with 10 bases left in between. CDR3 bases: TGTGCCAGCAGCTTATTACGGGACGCAGATACGCAGTATTTT. Encoded protein: CASSLLRDADTQYF.

This chain connects TRBV6-2 or TRBV6-3 to TRBJ2-1; 7 nucleotides line up with TRBD2. The junction had 11 bases not matched to a gene; V was cut back by 5 bases and J by 4 bases. The V gene's germline CDR1 is MNHEY and CDR2 SVGEGT. The CDR3 has 16 residues. The CDR3 reads CASSEVSSGPYNEQFF. Written as DNA, the CDR3 is TGTGCCAGCAGTGAGGTCTCTAGCGGCCCATACAATGAGCAGTTCTTC.

This clonotype was counted once. A far larger clone lies a single base away; this is likely a read error. J is TRBJ2-5 and V is TRBV11-3; no clear D gene. Gene TRBJ2-1 matches the end of the DNA better, so the J call may be wrong. Germline V lookup: CDR1 SGHNT, CDR2 YENEEA. This CDR3 region has 14 residues. The CDR3 region has the DNA TGTGCCAGCAGCTTATGGGGATACAACAATGAGCAGTTCTTC. This codes for CASSLWGYNNEQFF.

This clonotype was seen a few times. This sequence joins TRBV19 and TRBJ1-4, with a tentative D call TRBD1 (5 bases). The CDR3 runs 14 residues. Trimming took off 4 bases at V and 3 bases at J, with 9 bases between the two ends. CDR1 is LNHDA and CDR2 is SQIVND in the germline V gene (reference sequence). DNA of the CDR3: TGTGCCAGTAGTAGCGTACAGGCTAATGAAAAACTGTTTTTT. This codes for CASSSVQANEKLFF.

Ten or more counts support this clonotype. The rearrangement uses TRBV10-3 and TRBJ2-7, with D possibly matching TRBD2 (6 bases). The germline V and J ends were trimmed by 7 bases and 4 bases, with 11 bases remaining between them. CDR1 is ENHRY and CDR2 is SYGVKD in the germline V gene. This CDR3 comprises 12 residues. CDR3 residues: CAIMGLDYEQYF. For the CDR3, the DNA is TGTGCCATCATGGGACTGGATTACGAGCAGTACTTC.

This clonotype was observed at least ten times. This rearrangement joins TRBV7-2 to TRBJ2-5, with D perhaps TRBD1 or TRBD2 (5 bases each). This CDR3 comprises 14 residues. Germline assignment: CDR1 SGHTA and CDR2 FQGNSA. Between the trimmed V and J ends, which lost 4 bases and 2 bases, there was a span of 11 bases. CDR3 DNA sequence: TGTGCCAGCAGCTCCCCAGGGAGACAAGAGACCCAGTACTTC. Its translation: CASSSPGRQETQYF.

Comments on this clonotype: This could be a read error, since a much larger clone is one nucleotide away. The chain employs TRBV10-3 and TRBJ1-1; D is possibly TRBD1 (6 bases). This CDR3 has 11 residues. With 4 bases removed from V and 6 bases from J, the gap between germline ends came to 6 bases. Germline loops: CDR1 ENHRY, CDR2 SYGVKD. The DNA for the CDR3 is TGTGCCATCAGTGGGACAGCTGAAGCTTTCTTT. This gives the protein CAISGTAEAFF.

This clonotype has a handful of counts. V usage is TRBV29-1 and J usage is TRBJ1-2; weak D call: TRBD1 (5 bases). The V gene lost 4 bases and the J gene lost 6 bases, with 12 bases spanning the gap. Germline V gene lookup returns CDR1 SQVTM and CDR2 ANQGSEA. The length of the CDR3 is 12 residues. The CDR3 sequence is CSVVGQGHGYTF. DNA of the CDR3: TGCAGCGTTGTAGGGCAGGGCCATGGCTACACCTTC. Together with reference TRBV29-1 and TRBJ1-2, the CDR3 gives the full variable domain: SAVISQKPSRDICQRGTSLTIQCQVDSQVTMMFWYRQQPGQSLTLIATANQGSEATYESGFVIDKFPISRPNLTFSTLTVSNMSPEDSSIYLCSVVGQGHGYTFGSGTRLTVV.

V usage is TRBV6-1 and J usage is TRBJ2-2; 7 positions match TRBD2. The CDR3 totals 15 residues. V lost 6 bases, J lost 5 bases, and 9 bases stayed unmatched. The V gene's germline CDR1 is MNHNS and CDR2 SASEGT. The CDR3 protein is CASRTLAEPTGELFF. The DNA of the CDR3 is TGTGCCAGCAGGACCCTAGCGGAACCGACCGGGGAGCTGTTTTTT.

This clonotype was seen at least ten times. The chain carries TRBV20-1 and TRBJ2-1; TRBD2 matches 7 bases. The CDR3 consists of 14 residues. V trimming: 6 bases; J trimming: 10 bases; junction bases outside the gene matches: 15. Germline V gene data show CDR1 as DFQATT and CDR2 as SNEGSKA (reference sequence). The CDR3 DNA is TGCAGTGCCGCTACTAGCGTCACGACGGGGGAGCAGTTCTTC. Translating it yields CSAATSVTTGEQFF.

The J gene is TRBJ2-3, the V gene TRBV10-1; tentatively, D is TRBD2 (5 bases). The CDR3 spans 16 residues. Trimming left V 0 bases short and J 6 bases short, with 16 bases between. Germline V gene sequence: CDR1 WNHNN, CDR2 SYGVQD (reference sequence). CDR3: CASSESGRGSWDTQYF. CDR3 nucleotides: TGCGCCAGCAGTGAGTCCGGGCGTGGGAGCTGGGATACGCAGTATTTT.

The rearrangement joins TRBV29-1 to TRBJ1-5; no firm D call. The CDR3 spans 13 residues. The V gene's germline CDR1 is SQVTM and CDR2 ANQGSEA. V dropped 7 bases and J dropped 0 bases, with 10 bases sitting between them. As DNA, the CDR3 is TGCAGCGCTACGGACGGTAGCAATCAGCCCCAGCATTTT. Encoded protein: CSATDGSNQPQHF.

This sequence joins TRBV4-2 and TRBJ2-6; possibly TRBD2 for D (5 bases). The germline V and J ends were trimmed by 5 bases and 0 bases, with 14 bases remaining between them. Germline lookup yields CDR1 LGHNA and CDR2 YNFKEQ. The CDR3 is made up of 17 amino acids. CDR3 residues: CASSGLVTTSGANVLTF. CDR3 DNA sequence: TGTGCCAGCAGCGGACTCGTGACAACCTCTGGGGCCAACGTCCTGACTTTC.

This chain uses TRBV19 with TRBJ2-1; perhaps TRBD1 as D (6 bases). V was cut by 6 bases and J by 11 bases, with 23 bases left in between. CDR3 size: 15 residues. Germline-derived CDR1 and CDR2 are LNHDA and SQIVND (reference sequence). As DNA, the CDR3 is TGTGCCAGTAGCCCGCCCCGACAGGAAGTAGGGAAGCAGTTCTTC. It codes for CASSPPRQEVGKQFF.

This rearrangement joins TRBV29-1 to TRBJ2-1, with D possibly being TRBD2 (6 bases). The germline V and J ends were trimmed by 3 bases and 6 bases, with 24 bases remaining between them. CDR1 is SQVTM and CDR2 is ANQGSEA in the germline V gene. The length of the CDR3 is 17 residues. Written as DNA, the CDR3 is TGCAGCGTTGAGGGGACGGCCAGCGGTAGGACTACCAATGAGCAGTTCTTC. As protein: CSVEGTASGRTTNEQFF.

Regarding this clonotype: A much larger clone differs from this one at a single base, so this may be a read error. The V gene is TRBV20-1, the J gene TRBJ2-1; maybe TRBD2 (6 bases). This CDR3 is 15 amino acids long. Germline CDR1 DFQATT, CDR2 SNEGSKA (reference sequence). In nucleotides, the CDR3 is TGCAGTGCTAGAGTATTTAGCGGTTCGGCTTATGATCAGTTCTTC. Encoded protein: CSARVFSGSAYDQFF.

The J gene is TRBJ1-1, the V gene TRBV5-5, with TRBD1 matching over 12 bases. The V gene's germline CDR1 is SGHKS and CDR2 YYEKEE (reference sequence). Trimming at V came to 4 bases and at J to 11 bases, leaving 9 bases not matched to a gene. This CDR3 spans 14 amino acids. DNA of the CDR3: TGTGCCAGCAGCACCGGGACAGGGGGCGCGGAGGCTTTCTTT. Protein: CASSTGTGGAEAFF.

This clonotype was counted at least ten times. The chain uses TRBV11-2 and TRBJ2-3, with 9 nucleotides matching TRBD1. The CDR3 has 16 residues. Trimming cost V 5 bases and J 2 bases; bases outside gene matches: 8. Germline V gene lookup returns CDR1 SGHAT and CDR2 FQNNGV. Here the CDR3 DNA reads TGTGCCAGCAGCGACAGGGACAGGGCTTTCACAGATACGCAGTATTTT. It translates to CASSDRDRAFTDTQYF.